This T cell receptor (beta chain) comes out of a study of cytomegalovirus exposure and HLA in healthy donors. CDR1 and CDR2 from the germline V gene are ENHRY and SYGVKD. The CDR3 has 13 residues. Trimming took 7 bases from V and 1 from J, leaving 10 bases between them. General study points: Cytomegalovirus status was reportedly diagnosed by the classifier with high sensitivity and specificity. Later analysis identified several of the most significant clusters that appeared linked to common viral pathogens. The study designated 150 to 200 TCR beta chains cytomegalovirus-associated. Several V segments, TRBV6-2 and TRBV6-3 among them, could not be told apart and were dropped.

In regard to this clone: The target antigen is unknown.

Primers for the PCR totalled 60 Vbeta and 13 Jbeta. TCRdb's copy holds only in-frame clones and misses some; the assay was immunoSEQ multiplex PCR. This table has 95,000 to 150,000 clones, about two thirds appearing once. The V gene is TRBV10-3, the J gene TRBJ1-1, with D maybe TRBD1 (5 bases). The sequencing input was PBMCs. The source of this sequence is a man aged 25 to 40 in good health and CMV-seronegative. CDR3 amino acids: CAIMRGTNTEAFF. CDR3 nucleotides: TGTGCCATCATGCGGGGCACGAACACTGAAGCTTTCTTT.